This T cell receptor (beta chain) was documented in a study of T-cell memory formation after mild COVID-19. About the study: Largely donor-specific TCR clusters were found. Findings of the study overall: The pre-infection memory compartment contained some responding clones, suggesting cross-reactive memory joined. CD4+ contracting clones lay mainly in CM and EM, CD8+ ones in EMRA.

This clonotype was observed a handful of times. Its antigen is not known. In TCRdb, the 5' RACE reads were re-called with MiXCR into one record per CDR3 protein. The profile covers around 320,000 distinct CDR3 sequences, with around 27% appearing a single time and roughly 12% taken by the ten largest. In germline, CDR1 is SNHLY, CDR2 FYNNEI. V dropped 6 bases and J dropped 4; count of bases not matched to a gene: 5. The CDR3 has 14 residues. The receptor's source is an adult woman who had mild COVID-19 (a few samples of this study predate the infection). Cell type and time point are not known. The chain employs TRBV2 and TRBJ2-3, with TRBD1 matching over 9 bases. The source material was PBMCs or a T cell subset sorted from them (not recorded which). The CDR3 region is CASSRDRDPDTQYF. CDR3 sequence (DNA): TGTGCCAGCAGCCGGGACAGGGACCCAGATACGCAGTATTTT.